The 22 T cell receptor beta chains listed next were all sequenced from one sample in a study of shared clonotypes between healthy human individuals. Clones were sequenced by immunoSEQ multiplex PCR, and TCRdb holds only the in-frame ones, with some missing. The data contain fewer than 650,000 clones, 76% of them singletons. Sequenced sample: PBMCs. The receptor source for this set is a woman aged 40-49 years in good health. Some clones in this sample may be carry-over from other donors' samples.

The chain recombines TRBV4-1 with TRBJ1-2; D is unclear. With 0 bases removed from V and 2 bases from J, the gap between germline ends came to 19 bases. The CDR3 spans 18 residues. CDR1 and CDR2 from the germline V gene are MGHRA and YSYEKL. The CDR3: CASSQDFSNTGVNYGYTF. The CDR3 coding sequence is TGCGCCAGCAGCCAAGATTTCTCGAATACCGGGGTGAACTATGGCTACACCTTC.

This rearrangement joins TRBV28 to TRBJ2-7; D possibly corresponds to TRBD1 (5 bases). The length of the CDR3 is 15 residues. Germline CDR1 is MDHEN and CDR2 is SYDVKM. Trimming took 5 bases from V and 7 from J, leaving 21 bases between them. In DNA, the CDR3 is TGTGCCAGCAGTCCGCTGGACACCGACTTGCATGAGCAGTACTTC. Encoded protein: CASSPLDTDLHEQYF.

The chain links TRBV5-4 to TRBJ2-1; 12 bases are a match to TRBD2. CDR1 and CDR2 from the germline V gene are SGHNT and YYREEE (reference sequence). The CDR3 extends over 14 amino acids. The V and J ends lost 4 bases and 9 bases, in that order; junction bases with no gene match: 5. This chain's CDR3 is CASSPSGRAGEQFF. The CDR3 region has the DNA TGTGCCAGCAGCCCTAGCGGGAGGGCCGGTGAGCAGTTCTTC.

About this clone: Other DNA sequences within the sample encode an identical CDR3. The chain uses TRBV6-1 and TRBJ1-2; 9 nucleotides agree with TRBD1. In germline, CDR1 is MNHNS, CDR2 SASEGT. The CDR3 covers 13 residues. V lost 5 bases, J lost 5 bases, and 3 bases stayed unmatched. In DNA form, the CDR3 reads TGTGCCAGCAGTCCTGACAGGGGGTATGGCTACACCTTC. It codes for CASSPDRGYGYTF.

CDR3 nucleotides: TGCGCCAGCAGCCTTGCCGCCAGGGGGAACTTTATGGGATACGAGCAGTACTTC. Translation: CASSLAARGNFMGYEQYF. The rearrangement uses TRBV23-1 and TRBJ2-7; 7 positions agree with TRBD1. TRBV23-1 counts as an open reading frame of uncertain function. This CDR3 is 18 amino acids long. The junction had 21 bases not matched to a gene; V was cut back by 6 bases and J by 4 bases.

This chain uses TRBV5-4 with TRBJ1-2; D gene ambiguous. The ends were cut back, 0 bases at V and 1 base at J, with 16 bases in the middle. The CDR3 spans 17 residues. The germline V gene has CDR1 SGHNT and CDR2 YYREEE (reference sequence). CDR3 coding DNA: TGTGCCAGCAGCTTGGGCGCAGGTGGAGGGTTTAACTATGGCTACACCTTC. This gives the protein CASSLGAGGGFNYGYTF. Using reference TRBV5-4 and TRBJ1-2 for the parts outside the CDR3, the full variable domain is ETGVTQSPTHLIKTRGQQVTLRCSSQSGHNTVSWYQQALGQGPQFIFQYYREEENGRGNFPPRFSGLQFPNYSSELNVNALELDDSALYLCASSLGAGGGFNYGYTFGSGTRLTVV.

This chain uses TRBV28 with TRBJ2-7, with 9 nucleotides matching TRBD1. Germline CDR1 reads MDHEN; CDR2 reads SYDVKM. Unmatched junction bases numbered 11, after V lost 2 bases and J lost 6 bases. This CDR3 is built from 16 residues. The CDR3 nucleotides are TGTGCCAGCAGTTTAAGTCTTGGACAGGGGCCCCTCGAGCAGTACTTC. Amino acid sequence: CASSLSLGQGPLEQYF.

CDR3 region: CASSLEGQNTEAFF. The CDR3 DNA reads as TGCGCCAGCAGCTTGGAGGGCCAGAACACTGAAGCTTTCTTT. The V call is TRBV5-1, the J call TRBJ1-1; D gene ambiguous. Deletions cut 0 bases from V and 1 base from J, with 7 bases between. From germline, CDR1 is SGHRS and CDR2 YFSETQ. This CDR3 spans 14 amino acids.

J is TRBJ2-3 and V is TRBV10-3; 7 positions match TRBD2. The trim removed 5 bases at V and 1 base at J, leaving 12 bases unmatched. The germline V gene has CDR1 ENHRY and CDR2 SYGVKD. This CDR3 is built from 17 residues. The DNA of the CDR3 is TGTGCCATCAGTTCTGCCTCGGGACTAATCGGCACAGATACGCAGTATTTT. This translates into CAISSASGLIGTDTQYF.

The CDR3 loop is CASSPDTIMNTEAFF. Written as DNA, the CDR3 is TGCGCCAGCAGCCCGGACACGATCATGAACACTGAAGCTTTCTTT. This sequence joins TRBV5-1 and TRBJ1-1; a weak D match, TRBD1 (5 bases). Trimming took 4 bases from V and 0 from J, leaving 13 bases between them. CDR1 is SGHRS, CDR2 YFSETQ, per germline. The CDR3 is made up of 15 amino acids.

The table lists this clone with a few counts. The V and J genes are TRBV2 and TRBJ1-4, with a possible D match to TRBD1 (5 bases). The germline CDR1 and CDR2 sequences are SNHLY and FYNNEI. This CDR3 comprises 15 residues. With 10 bases removed from V and 8 bases from J, the gap between germline ends came to 23 bases. CDR3 nucleotide sequence: TGTGCCATCGGTGACCGGGATAGGGGCCCCGAAAAACTGTTTTTT. Encoded protein: CAIGDRDRGPEKLFF.

The chain uses TRBV28 and TRBJ2-5; no firm D call. Deletions cut 5 bases from V and 4 bases from J, with 11 bases between. Germline V gene lookup returns CDR1 MDHEN and CDR2 SYDVKM. This CDR3 contains 13 residues. The CDR3 reads CASSDGTTETQYF. CDR3 DNA sequence: TGTGCCAGCAGTGACGGTACAACAGAGACCCAGTACTTC.

This clone was observed many times. This chain uses TRBV6-5 with TRBJ1-1; no firm D call. This CDR3 has 16 amino acids. V was pared by 0 bases and J by 1 base, with 12 bases between. Germline CDR1 is MNHEY and CDR2 is SVGAGI. The CDR3 reads CASSYSGGYANTEAFF. DNA of the CDR3: TGTGCCAGCAGTTACTCTGGTGGGTATGCGAACACTGAAGCTTTCTTT.

V usage is TRBV4-1 and J usage is TRBJ1-2; TRBD1 might be the D (5 bases). Germline assignment: CDR1 MGHRA and CDR2 YSYEKL. CDR3 size: 18 residues. V lost 0 bases to trimming and J lost 3 bases, with 20 bases between them. CDR3 nucleotides: TGCGCCAGCAGCCAAGATATTCCCGGGACCCCAGGCGACTATGGCTACACCTTC. Its translation is CASSQDIPGTPGDYGYTF.

The chain carries TRBV7-9 and TRBJ2-6, with D possibly TRBD1 on 6 matching bases. V lost 5 bases and J lost 2, with 16 bases in between. The CDR3 totals 17 residues. Germline V gives CDR1 SEHNR, CDR2 FQNEAQ (reference sequence). Here the CDR3 DNA reads TGTGCCAGCAGCCCACAGGGAAAAGGGGCTGGGGCCAACGTCCTGACTTTC. Protein product: CASSPQGKGAGANVLTF. Together with reference TRBV7-9 and TRBJ2-6, the CDR3 gives the full variable domain: DTGVSQNPRHKITKRGQNVTFRCDPISEHNRLYWYRQTLGQGPEFLTYFQNEAQLEKSRLLSDRFSAERPKGSFSTLEIQRTEQGDSAMYLCASSPQGKGAGANVLTFGAGSRLTVL.

The rearrangement links TRBV5-1 to TRBJ2-2; 7 bases are a match to TRBD2. CDR1 SGHRS and CDR2 YFSETQ come from the germline V gene. The trim removed 6 bases at V and 0 bases at J, leaving 2 bases unmatched. The CDR3 consists of 14 residues. CDR3 amino acids: CASMAGANTGELFF. The CDR3 DNA reads TGCGCCAGCATGGCGGGGGCGAACACCGGGGAGCTGTTTTTT.

The rearrangement joins TRBV29-1 to TRBJ2-2, with D unresolved. V shed 7 bases and J shed 2 bases, with 8 bases lying between them. This CDR3 has 12 amino acids. CDR1 is SQVTM, CDR2 ANQGSEA, per germline. CDR3 in amino acids: CSAALNTGELFF. The CDR3 bases are TGCAGCGCTGCCCTTAACACCGGGGAGCTGTTTTTT.

The genes are TRBV5-1 and TRBJ2-5; TRBD2 agrees at 10 bases. The CDR3 has 16 amino acids. Germline-derived CDR1 and CDR2 are SGHRS and YFSETQ. J gave up 7 bases and V 0 bases, and 9 bases lay outside the gene matches. CDR3 region: CASSLEATSGTGTQYF. DNA for the CDR3: TGCGCCAGCAGCTTGGAGGCCACTAGCGGGACTGGGACCCAGTACTTC.

This chain connects TRBV2 to TRBJ1-5; D unresolved. The V end was cut by 6 bases, the J end by 7 bases, with 7 bases between. CDR1 SNHLY and CDR2 FYNNEI come from the germline V gene. The CDR3 sequence is 11 residues long. CDR3 sequence: CASRLNQPQHF. DNA for the CDR3: TGTGCCAGCAGACTGAACCAGCCCCAGCATTTT.

This clone is a singleton in its sample. The chain employs TRBV5-1 and TRBJ2-1, with a weak D call TRBD1 (6 bases). Per germline, CDR1 SGHRS and CDR2 YFSETQ. The CDR3 sequence is 16 residues long. V was clipped by 2 bases and J by 4 bases, with 16 bases between them. CDR3 sequence reads: CASSLQATGLYNEQFF. In DNA, the CDR3 is TGCGCCAGCAGCTTACAGGCGACAGGCTTATACAATGAGCAGTTCTTC.

This chain connects TRBV10-1 to TRBJ1-2; D is uncertain. Trimming shortened V by 2 bases and J by 5 bases, and 9 bases separated the two germline ends. The V gene's germline CDR1 is WNHNN and CDR2 SYGVQD (reference sequence). CDR3 size: 13 residues. The CDR3 loop is CASSEPKCYGYTF. In DNA form, the CDR3 reads TGCGCCAGCAGTGAGCCCAAATGTTATGGCTACACCTTC.

CDR3 bases: TGCAGTGCTCCCGGACTCTCCGAGCAGTACTTC. The encoded protein is CSAPGLSEQYF. The chain is built from TRBV20-1 and TRBJ2-7, with D possibly TRBD2 on 5 matching bases. V shed 5 bases and J shed 6 bases, with 11 bases lying between them. Germline loops: CDR1 DFQATT, CDR2 SNEGSKA (reference sequence). CDR3 length: 11 amino acids.